A selection of T cell receptor beta chains follows, all from one sample in a study of blood T cell repertoires in COVID-19. Profiled with immunoSEQ multiplex PCR; TCRdb holds only in-frame clones, not every one. The sample includes 250,000 to 300,000 clones, about 90% of them seen just once. The sequencing sample was made of PBMCs or T cells enriched from blood (not recorded which). These receptors originate from a human donor in a cohort exposed to, infected with or recovered from COVID-19 (not recorded which). The donor label of this sample is uncertain. Each CDR3 is given with its conserved first and last residue. The order of the fields is clone size, D gene, J gene, V gene, CDR3 DNA, CDR3 protein. A D gene is named only where the DNA matches it firmly. The size field is filled for only some rows; it gives once, few, many or a size class.

>once|TRBD2|TRBJ2-2|TRBV19
TGTGCCAGTAGTATAGATCGGGGGGGTGGCACCGGGGAGCTGTTTTTT
CASSIDRGGGTGELFF
>-|TRBD1|TRBJ2-1|TRBV2
TGTGCCAGCAAGGTTTTGGCGGGCAGGGGGTCACGGAATGAGCAGTTCTTC
CASKVLAGRGSRNEQFF
>-|-|TRBJ2-5|TRBV4-3
TGCGCCAGCAGCCAAGAGCCCCAGGGGGCGGGGGCATGGGAGACCCAGTACTTC
CASSQEPQGAGAWETQYF
>-|-|TRBJ2-3|TRBV24-1
TGTGCCACCAGTGGGCAGGGGGGAGATACGCAGTATTTT
CATSGQGGDTQYF
>-|TRBD1|TRBJ2-3|TRBV27
TGTGCCAGCAGTTTCTCCGGGACAGGGCGGTATACGCAGTATTTT
CASSFSGTGRYTQYF
>-|-|TRBJ1-6|TRBV25-1
TGTGCCAGCAGTGAAGGAGGTAATTCACCCCTCCACTTT
CASSEGGNSPLHF
>-|TRBD1|TRBJ1-1|TRBV7-2
TGTGCCAGCAGCCAGCGGACAGGCCTGGGGGATGAAGCTTTCTTT
CASSQRTGLGDEAFF
>-|-|TRBJ1-3|TRBV7-9
TGTGCCAGCAGCTCCGCGGGGGTCGGATACACCATATATTTT
CASSSAGVGYTIYF
>-|-|TRBJ1-1|TRBV6-2/TRBV6-3
TGTGCCAGCAGTCTCCTGACGGGGAACACTGAAGCTTTCTTT
CASSLLTGNTEAFF
>-|TRBD1|TRBJ2-3|TRBV6-1
TGTGCCAGCAGTGAGGGGGACAGACTATGGCCAGATACGCAGTATTTT
CASSEGDRLWPDTQYF
>-|-|TRBJ1-5|TRBV18
TGTGCCAGCTCGCGGAGCAATCAGCCCCAGCATTTT
CASSRSNQPQHF
>-|-|TRBJ2-7|TRBV10-3
TGTGCCATCAGTGGGAACAGGGTGGGGTACGAGCAGTACTTC
CAISGNRVGYEQYF